The T cell receptor beta chain described here comes from a study of blood T cell repertoires in COVID-19. Across the study: Samples of COVID-19 (acute and convalescent) were obtained from the United States, Italy and Spain. T cells, B-cell-depleted T cells, or PBMCs supplied cDNA or gDNA.

Per germline, CDR1 SGHTA and CDR2 FQGNSA. The CDR3 is 14 residues long. The V gene lost 4 bases and the J gene lost 4 bases, with 10 bases spanning the gap. In the original workflow: Estimation of nucleated cell counts relied on the amplification of reference gene primers. TCRdb keeps only in-frame clones here, not all; method: immunoSEQ multiplex PCR. V, J and clone size derive from that table, while D and trimming were established from the DNA sequence. The table includes about 210,000 clones, about 88% detected once. The sequence derives from a man in his 70s with acute or convalescent COVID-19. Sequencing input: peripheral blood. The chain joins TRBV7-2 to TRBJ1-4; possible D gene TRBD1, 6 bases. The CDR3 loop is CASSWQGHNEKLFF. CDR3 DNA sequence: TGTGCCAGCAGCTGGCAGGGGCATAATGAAAAACTGTTTTTT. The complete variable domain, with remaining parts taken from reference TRBV7-2 and TRBJ1-4, reads GAGVSQSPSNKVTEKGKDVELRCDPISGHTALYWYRQSLGQGLEFLIYFQGNSAPDKSGLPSDRFSAERTGGSVSTLTIQRTQQEDSAVYLCASSWQGHNEKLFFGSGTQLSVL.